These 22 T cell receptor beta chains originate from one sample sequenced in a study of somatic mutations in cytotoxic T cells in rheumatoid arthritis. Clones were sequenced by immunoSEQ multiplex PCR, and TCRdb holds only the in-frame ones, with some missing. The table shows 8,500 to 13,000 clones, with approximately 70% occurring only once. The sequenced material came from CD8+ T cells sorted from blood. Receptor source: a man aged 60 to 69 in good health.

The V gene is TRBV7-9, the J gene TRBJ2-1, with 9 bases aligning to TRBD2. The ends lost 6 bases at V and 2 bases at J; junction bases unmatched: 5. The CDR3 sequence is 15 residues long. Germline assignment: CDR1 SEHNR and CDR2 FQNEAQ (reference sequence). CDR3 amino acids: CASRPGTSPYNEQFF. CDR3 DNA: TGTGCCAGCAGACCCGGGACTAGCCCCTACAATGAGCAGTTCTTC. Full variable domain (remainder filled in from reference TRBV7-9 and TRBJ2-1): DTGVSQNPRHKITKRGQNVTFRCDPISEHNRLYWYRQTLGQGPEFLTYFQNEAQLEKSRLLSDRFSAERPKGSFSTLEIQRTEQGDSAMYLCASRPGTSPYNEQFFGPGTRLTVL.

The chain couples TRBV4-3 to TRBJ2-2, with D possibly matching TRBD1 (6 bases). Germline CDR1 reads LGHNA; CDR2 reads YSLEER. Trimming shortened V by 0 bases and J by 7 bases, and 15 bases separated the two germline ends. The CDR3 has 16 residues. The CDR3 loop reads CASSQDRGNFGGELFF. As DNA, the CDR3 is TGCGCCAGCAGCCAAGATAGGGGGAATTTCGGCGGGGAGCTGTTTTTT.

This chain links TRBV4-3 with TRBJ1-1, with a possible D match to TRBD1 (5 bases). There are 15 residues in the CDR3. Germline V gives CDR1 LGHNA, CDR2 YSLEER. V was trimmed by 0 bases and J by 1 base, leaving 9 bases between them. The CDR3 loop is CASSQDWGENTEAFF. Here the CDR3 DNA reads TGCGCCAGCAGCCAAGATTGGGGCGAGAACACTGAAGCTTTCTTT.

This clone was found a few times. The J gene is TRBJ2-5, the V gene TRBV30, with D possibly matching TRBD1 (5 bases). Trimming took off 0 bases at V and 3 bases at J, with 11 bases between the two ends. Germline V CDR1 and CDR2: GTSNPN, SVGIG (reference sequence). CDR3 length: 14 residues. DNA of the CDR3: TGTGCCTGGAGTGTACTGGGCAGGGAAGAGACCCAGTACTTC. Translated: CAWSVLGREETQYF.

This chain joins TRBV9 and TRBJ2-1; D gene unclear. The CDR3 covers 13 residues. Germline CDR1 and CDR2: SGDLS and YYNGEE. Trimming removed 0 bases at V and 6 bases at J, with 7 bases between. The chain's CDR3 is CASSVGQLNEQFF. The DNA of the CDR3 is TGTGCCAGCAGCGTAGGGCAGCTCAATGAGCAGTTCTTC.

The chain uses TRBV9 and TRBJ2-7; 7 bases are a match to TRBD1. The CDR3 runs to 15 residues. V shed 0 bases, J shed 0 bases, and the junction held 3 bases outside the gene matches. Germline V gene data show CDR1 as SGDLS and CDR2 as YYNGEE. DNA of the CDR3: TGTGCCAGCAGCGTAGCCGGGACAGCCTCCTACGAGCAGTACTTC. This codes for CASSVAGTASYEQYF.

This sequence joins TRBV2 and TRBJ2-6; D might be TRBD2 (5 bases). The CDR3 sequence is 17 residues long. CDR1 SNHLY and CDR2 FYNNEI come from the germline V gene. V lost 3 bases to trimming and J lost 1 base, with 13 bases between them. DNA for the CDR3: TGTGCCAGCAGTGATGGAGGTTCCTTTTCTGGGGCCAACGTCCTGACTTTC. This sequence encodes CASSDGGSFSGANVLTF.

The chain combines TRBV29-1 with TRBJ2-2; weak D call: TRBD1 (6 bases). The CDR3 is 12 residues long. Per germline, CDR1 SQVTM and CDR2 ANQGSEA. Trimming left V 3 bases short and J 7 bases short, with 9 bases between. The CDR3 nucleotides are TGCAGCGTTGACACAGGGAGCGGGGAGCTGTTTTTT. Protein: CSVDTGSGELFF.

The chain links TRBV7-2 to TRBJ2-7, with 7 bases lining up with TRBD1. Germline V gives CDR1 SGHTA, CDR2 FQGNSA. The V and J ends lost 5 bases and 3 bases, in that order; junction bases with no gene match: 10. The CDR3 is made up of 15 amino acids. The CDR3 protein is CASSLQPGQNYEQYF. CDR3 nucleotide sequence: TGTGCCAGCAGCCTGCAACCGGGACAGAACTACGAGCAGTACTTC.

Only a few counts were recorded for this clone. The CDR3 region is CASSLWTEATGELFF. CDR3 nucleotide sequence: TGTGCCAGCAGTTTATGGACCGAGGCCACCGGGGAGCTGTTTTTT. This chain connects TRBV28 to TRBJ2-2, with no clear D. Trimming cost V 0 bases and J 4 bases, with 9 bases left between them. This CDR3 contains 15 residues. Germline V gene lookup returns CDR1 MDHEN and CDR2 SYDVKM. The full variable domain, with the rest looked up from reference TRBV28 and TRBJ2-2, is DVKVTQSSRYLVKRTGEKVFLECVQDMDHENMFWYRQDPGLGLRLIYFSYDVKMKEKGDIPEGYSVSREKKERFSLILESASTNQTSMYLCASSLWTEATGELFFGEGSRLTVL.

This clone occurred a few times. The rearrangement links TRBV28 to TRBJ2-3; D may be TRBD2 (7 bases). This CDR3 spans 16 amino acids. V lost 2 bases to trimming and J lost 2 bases, with 14 bases between them. Germline CDR1 reads MDHEN; CDR2 reads SYDVKM. The CDR3 spells CASSLEGGTYTDTQYF. The CDR3 DNA sequence: TGTGCCAGCAGTTTAGAGGGGGGGACGTACACAGATACGCAGTATTTT.

V usage is TRBV9 and J usage is TRBJ2-2, with a weak D call TRBD2 (7 bases). V was pared by 1 base and J by 5 bases, with 18 bases between. CDR1 SGDLS and CDR2 YYNGEE come from the germline V gene. The CDR3 is 17 amino acids. CDR3 bases: TGTGCCAGCAGCGTACATCAATTGGGGGGGCTAACCGGGGAGCTGTTTTTT. It encodes CASSVHQLGGLTGELFF.

The chain combines TRBV9 with TRBJ2-5; TRBD2 aligns across 7 bases. The V gene's germline CDR1 is SGDLS and CDR2 YYNGEE. The CDR3 covers 15 residues. J lost 1 base, V lost 3 bases, and 6 bases had no gene match. CDR3 region: CASSARGGGQETQYF. As DNA, the CDR3 is TGTGCCAGCAGCGCCCGTGGGGGGGGCCAAGAGACCCAGTACTTC. The variable domain in full, with the rest retrieved from reference TRBV9 and TRBJ2-5, is DSGVTQTPKHLITATGQRVTLRCSPRSGDLSVYWYQQSLDQGLQFLIQYYNGEERAKGNILERFSAQQFPDLHSELNLSSLELGDSALYFCASSARGGGQETQYFGPGTRLLVL.

This clone showed up just once. V usage is TRBV11-2 and J usage is TRBJ1-6; D remains unclear. V lost 1 base and J 0 bases, leaving 10 bases between the germline ends. Germline V gene lookup returns CDR1 SGHAT and CDR2 FQNNGV. The CDR3 consists of 17 residues. CDR3 protein: CASSLGVLISYNSPLHF. CDR3 nucleotides: TGTGCCAGCAGCTTAGGCGTGTTGATCTCCTATAATTCACCCCTCCACTTT.

J is TRBJ1-2 and V is TRBV2; D unresolved. The CDR3 length is 11 residues. CDR1 is SNHLY and CDR2 is FYNNEI in the germline V gene. Trimming pared 4 bases from V and 7 bases from J, leaving 7 bases between. This chain's CDR3 is CASSAGAGYTF. The CDR3 DNA is TGTGCCAGCAGTGCGGGAGCTGGCTACACCTTC.

Relative to its sample, this clone is medium-sized (0.01 to 0.1%). The V gene is TRBV18, the J gene TRBJ2-3; TRBD2 aligns across 9 bases. The CDR3 length is 15 residues. V lost 3 bases to trimming and J lost 2 bases; unmatched junction nucleotides: 3. Per germline, CDR1 KGHSH and CDR2 LQKENI. This CDR3 is CASSPASGATDTQYF. CDR3 nucleotides: TGTGCCAGCTCACCGGCTAGCGGGGCCACAGATACGCAGTATTTT.

V and J are TRBV6-1 and TRBJ2-1; D not certain. The V gene's germline CDR1 is MNHNS and CDR2 SASEGT. Trimming left V 10 bases short and J 0 bases short, with 16 bases between. This CDR3 is 15 amino acids long. The CDR3 region is CAIPLTAASYNEQFF. The DNA for the CDR3 is TGTGCCATCCCCCTTACAGCAGCCTCCTACAATGAGCAGTTCTTC.

This clone was seen a handful of times. The gene calls are TRBV5-5 and TRBJ1-1; D gene uncertain. Trimming left V 0 bases short and J 12 bases short, with 9 bases between. CDR1 and CDR2 (germline): SGHKS, YYEKEE (reference sequence). The CDR3 runs to 11 residues. CDR3 protein: CASSLGRVTFF. For the CDR3, the DNA is TGTGCCAGCAGCTTGGGGAGGGTAACTTTCTTT.

This chain uses TRBV11-2 with TRBJ1-1, with a weak D call TRBD1 (5 bases). Germline values: CDR1 SGHAT, CDR2 FQNNGV. Between the trimmed V and J ends, which lost 2 bases and 3 bases, there was a span of 13 bases. This CDR3 region has 15 residues. The CDR3 region is CASSLSLGTHTEAFF. The CDR3, as DNA: TGTGCCAGCAGCTTATCCTTAGGGACTCACACTGAAGCTTTCTTT.

This clone has a handful of counts. The CDR3 sequence is CASSYRLAGVDGELFF. CDR3 in DNA: TGTGCCAGCAGCTACCGACTAGCGGGAGTTGACGGGGAGCTGTTTTTT. The V gene is TRBV28, the J gene TRBJ2-2; 12 nucleotides line up with TRBD2. Trimming took 6 bases from V and 7 from J; bases not matched to a gene: 9. Germline CDR1 is MDHEN and CDR2 is SYDVKM. The CDR3 spans 16 residues.

The chain joins TRBV10-1 to TRBJ1-5; D is perhaps TRBD1 (6 bases). Deletions cut 8 bases from V and 9 bases from J, with 20 bases between. The CDR3 loop spans 14 amino acids. Germline assignment: CDR1 WNHNN and CDR2 SYGVQD (reference sequence). The CDR3 sequence: CASPVGEGVRPQHF. DNA for the CDR3: TGCGCCAGCCCCGTCGGGGAGGGGGTACGGCCCCAGCATTTT.

The chain has TRBV28 and TRBJ2-7; 7 bases line up with TRBD1. This CDR3 region has 15 residues. The germline V gene has CDR1 MDHEN and CDR2 SYDVKM. Losses at the gene ends were 5 bases for V and 0 bases for J; bases not matched to a gene: 7. CDR3 in DNA: TGTGCCAGCAGTCACGGACAGGAGAGCTCCTACGAGCAGTACTTC. Translated, it gives CASSHGQESSYEQYF.